This entry lists 32 T cell receptor beta chains sequenced from one sample in a study of beta chain features in type 1 diabetes. Investigators reverse transcribed all isolated RNA, so they sequenced expressed TCRB transcripts. Profiled with immunoSEQ multiplex PCR; TCRdb holds only in-frame clones, not every one. The sample includes 250,000 to 350,000 clones, roughly an eighth of them seen just once. No antigens are known for them. General study results and limits: Among patients with Type 1 diabetes, TCRB CDR3s were moderately but significantly shorter in every one of the four CD4+ subsets.

The specimen was naive CD4+ T cells from blood. Source of these receptors: a man aged 25-45 years with type 1 diabetes.

CDR3 loop: CASSGLNYGYTF. The CDR3 nucleotides read TGCGCCAGCAGTGGGCTTAACTATGGCTACACCTTC. The J gene is TRBJ1-2, the V gene TRBV10-2, with no clear D. V was pared by 4 bases and J by 1 base, with 4 bases between. The length of the CDR3 is 12 residues. The germline V gene has CDR1 WSHSY and CDR2 SAAADI.

This chain connects TRBV27 to TRBJ2-1, with D maybe TRBD1 (6 bases). Germline V lookup: CDR1 MNHEY, CDR2 SMNVEV (reference sequence). This CDR3 comprises 19 residues. The V gene lost 2 bases and the J gene lost 9 bases, with 29 bases spanning the gap. The CDR3 bases are TGTGCCAGCAGTTTACTCGTGGACAGCCTAGGGATTAGATCGGCTGAGCAGTTCTTC. Translation: CASSLLVDSLGIRSAEQFF.

This clone was detected a few times. The chain is built from TRBV2 and TRBJ2-3, with 11 bases that match TRBD2. The germline CDR1 and CDR2 sequences are SNHLY and FYNNEI. The CDR3 runs 14 residues. Germline trimming cut 7 bases from V and 3 bases from J; bases unmatched to any gene: 3. The CDR3 is CASKLAGVTDTQYF. In DNA, the CDR3 is TGTGCCAGCAAACTAGCGGGAGTAACAGATACGCAGTATTTT.

This clone was observed a few times. The J gene is TRBJ2-5, the V gene TRBV18; D gene unclear. CDR1 KGHSH and CDR2 LQKENI come from the germline V gene. Trimming removed 0 bases from V and 5 bases from J, with 4 bases in between. CDR3 length: 12 residues. The DNA of the CDR3 is TGTGCCAGCTCACCACCGTATGAGACCCAGTACTTC. Translating it yields CASSPPYETQYF.

The CDR3 sequence: CASSLGALAGGYEQYF. CDR3 coding DNA: TGTGCCAGCAGCTTAGGGGCACTAGCGGGAGGGTACGAGCAGTACTTC. The chain has TRBV11-2 and TRBJ2-7; 13 bases map to TRBD2. The J segment lost 4 bases and the V segment lost 1 base, leaving 4 bases of the junction unmatched. The CDR3 consists of 16 residues. Per the germline V gene, CDR1 is SGHAT and CDR2 is FQNNGV.

In this sample, this clone turned up a few times. The gene calls are TRBV30 and TRBJ1-4; no definite D call. V was cut by 8 bases and J by 4 bases, with 14 bases left in between. This CDR3 comprises 13 residues. Germline V gene sequence: CDR1 GTSNPN, CDR2 SVGIG (reference sequence). The CDR3 DNA sequence: TGTGCCACTTCTCGACGGGGTAATGAAAAACTGTTTTTT. This translates into CATSRRGNEKLFF.

As regards this clone: Within the sample, other DNA sequences also encode this same CDR3. The chain recombines TRBV2 with TRBJ1-5, with no clear D. CDR1 and CDR2 (germline): SNHLY, FYNNEI. V lost 2 bases and J lost 0, with 2 bases in between. The CDR3 sequence is 13 residues long. The CDR3: CASSEYSNQPQHF. The CDR3 bases are TGTGCCAGCAGTGAATATAGCAATCAGCCCCAGCATTTT.

This clone was detected a few times. The gene calls are TRBV2 and TRBJ1-4; D gene unclear. The germline V and J ends were trimmed by 7 bases and 1 base, with 10 bases remaining between them. In germline, CDR1 is SNHLY, CDR2 FYNNEI. The CDR3 is made up of 14 amino acids. Here the CDR3 reads CASTPRRTNEKLFF. The CDR3 region has the DNA TGTGCCAGCACACCCCGGAGAACTAATGAAAAACTGTTTTTT.

This clone was recorded a few times. The rearrangement links TRBV14 to TRBJ1-2, with 10 bases that match TRBD1. CDR3 length: 14 amino acids. The V segment lost 5 bases and the J segment 8 bases; nucleotides outside the gene matches: 8. Per the germline V gene, CDR1 is SGHDN and CDR2 is FVKESK. The CDR3 nucleotides read TGTGCCAGCAGCTCCCGGACAGGGGGTGACGGCTACACCTTC. The encoded protein is CASSSRTGGDGYTF.

This clone was detected only a few times. The chain is built from TRBV30 and TRBJ2-5, with D uncertain. V dropped 0 bases and J dropped 4 bases, with 9 bases sitting between them. CDR3 length equals 13 residues. Germline V gene sequence: CDR1 GTSNPN, CDR2 SVGIG (reference sequence). The CDR3 nucleotides read TGTGCCTGGAGTGTAATCCCGGGAGAGACCCAGTACTTC. This translates into CAWSVIPGETQYF. Full variable domain (outside the CDR3, taken from reference TRBV30 and TRBJ2-5): SQTIHQWPATLVQPVGSPLSLECTVEGTSNPNLYWYRQAAGRGLQLLFYSVGIGQISSEVPQNLSASRPQDRQFILSSKKLLLSDSGFYLCAWSVIPGETQYFGPGTRLLVL.

Regarding this clone: Other nucleotide sequences in the sample specify the same CDR3. The chain links TRBV5-1 to TRBJ1-1; a weak D match, TRBD1 (6 bases). Germline CDR1 is SGHRS and CDR2 is YFSETQ. The CDR3 extends over 13 amino acids. V was trimmed by 0 bases and J by 4 bases, leaving 7 bases between them. The CDR3 region has the DNA TGCGCCAGCAGCTTGGGGGGGCGCACTGAAGCTTTCTTT. Its protein product is CASSLGGRTEAFF.

This clone appeared a few times. The chain carries TRBV7-9 and TRBJ1-1, with a possible D match to TRBD1 (6 bases). The CDR3 sequence is 15 residues long. CDR1 is SEHNR and CDR2 is FQNEAQ in the germline V gene (reference sequence). Trimming left V 5 bases short and J 6 bases short, with 19 bases between. In nucleotides, the CDR3 is TGTGCCAGCAGCCCGTGGACAGCTTTCGGGGCTGAAGCTTTCTTT. It yields the protein CASSPWTAFGAEAFF.

Comments on this clone: This sample also contains other DNA sequences that code for the same CDR3. The chain has TRBV5-4 and TRBJ2-7, with 9 bases matching TRBD1. Germline trimming cut 0 bases from V and 5 bases from J; bases unmatched to any gene: 0. Germline V gene sequence: CDR1 SGHNT, CDR2 YYREEE (reference sequence). The CDR3 consists of 13 residues. CDR3 protein: CASSLGQGDEQYF. CDR3 DNA: TGTGCCAGCAGCTTGGGACAGGGGGACGAGCAGTACTTC.

The rearrangement uses TRBV5-4 and TRBJ2-6; 7 bases map to TRBD1. The CDR3 consists of 16 residues. J lost 4 bases, V lost 4 bases, and 8 bases had no gene match. CDR1 and CDR2 (germline): SGHNT, YYREEE (reference sequence). DNA of the CDR3: TGTGCCAGCAGCATGGGACAGCCTCTGGGGGCCAACGTCCTGACTTTC. This gives the protein CASSMGQPLGANVLTF. Combining the CDR3 with reference TRBV5-4 and TRBJ2-6 gives the whole variable domain ETGVTQSPTHLIKTRGQQVTLRCSSQSGHNTVSWYQQALGQGPQFIFQYYREEENGRGNFPPRFSGLQFPNYSSELNVNALELDDSALYLCASSMGQPLGANVLTFGAGSRLTVL.

The V call is TRBV7-9, the J call TRBJ2-1; 9 bases map to TRBD2. Trimming removed 5 bases from V and 12 bases from J; junction bases left unmatched: 8. The CDR3 spans 13 residues. CDR1 is SEHNR, CDR2 FQNEAQ, per germline (reference sequence). The CDR3 nucleotides read TGTGCCAGCAGCCCCCATGGGCGGGGGGGGCAGTTCTTC. This codes for CASSPHGRGGQFF. Based on the CDR3 plus reference TRBV7-9 and TRBJ2-1, the full variable domain is DTGVSQNPRHKITKRGQNVTFRCDPISEHNRLYWYRQTLGQGPEFLTYFQNEAQLEKSRLLSDRFSAERPKGSFSTLEIQRTEQGDSAMYLCASSPHGRGGQFFGPGTRLTVL.

This clone was detected a few times. V is TRBV5-1 and J is TRBJ2-1, with D unclear. The CDR3 contains 14 residues. Germline V gene lookup returns CDR1 SGHRS and CDR2 YFSETQ. Trimming shortened V by 4 bases and J by 0 bases, and 8 bases separated the two germline ends. The CDR3 DNA reads as TGCGCCAGCAGCCGCGAGAGCTCCTACAATGAGCAGTTCTTC. This translates into CASSRESSYNEQFF.

The chain couples TRBV6-6 to TRBJ2-7; 9 bases fit TRBD1. Unmatched junction bases numbered 1, after V lost 0 bases and J lost 4 bases. The CDR3 loop spans 14 amino acids. CDR1 MNHNY and CDR2 SVGAGI come from the germline V gene (reference sequence). CDR3 sequence reads: CASSYSDRGYEQYF. In DNA form, the CDR3 reads TGTGCCAGCAGTTACTCCGACAGGGGGTACGAGCAGTACTTC.

J is TRBJ1-1 and V is TRBV5-4; TRBD1 aligns across 11 bases. Germline V gives CDR1 SGHNT, CDR2 YYREEE (reference sequence). CDR3 length: 16 residues. V lost 3 bases, J lost 3 bases, and 7 bases stayed unmatched. CDR3 in amino acids: CASSWGQGGTDTEAFF. In DNA form, the CDR3 reads TGTGCCAGCAGCTGGGGACAGGGGGGCACGGACACTGAAGCTTTCTTT.

This clone occurred a few times. The chain uses TRBV28 and TRBJ2-7, with 7 bases lining up with TRBD1. Germline V gives CDR1 MDHEN, CDR2 SYDVKM. This CDR3 spans 14 amino acids. J gave up 6 bases and V 5 bases, and 10 bases lay outside the gene matches. The CDR3 region has the DNA TGTGCCAGCAGTATGAAGGGGGCCTGGGGCGAGCAGTACTTC. As protein: CASSMKGAWGEQYF.

V and J are TRBV7-9 and TRBJ2-1; TRBD2 aligns across 7 bases. V lost 2 bases and J lost 8; bases outside the gene matches: 3. The CDR3 covers 13 residues. From germline, CDR1 is SEHNR and CDR2 FQNEAQ (reference sequence). This chain's CDR3 is CASSLWGRDEQFF. CDR3 sequence (DNA): TGTGCCAGCAGCTTATGGGGGAGGGATGAGCAGTTCTTC. Full variable domain (rest looked up from reference TRBV7-9 and TRBJ2-1): DTGVSQNPRHKITKRGQNVTFRCDPISEHNRLYWYRQTLGQGPEFLTYFQNEAQLEKSRLLSDRFSAERPKGSFSTLEIQRTEQGDSAMYLCASSLWGRDEQFFGPGTRLTVL.

This clone occurred a few times. V and J are TRBV4-3 and TRBJ2-3, with TRBD2 matching over 16 bases. From germline, CDR1 is LGHNA and CDR2 YSLEER. The CDR3 consists of 16 residues. The trim removed 3 bases at V and 11 bases at J, leaving 8 bases unmatched. CDR3 DNA sequence: TGCGCCAGCAGCCATAAGGGGACTAGCGGGAGGGCCAGGCAGTATTTT. This encodes CASSHKGTSGRARQYF.

V gene TRBV6-1 combines with J gene TRBJ2-5; D is unresolved. Trimming removed 4 bases from V and 5 bases from J, with 11 bases in between. The CDR3 is 13 residues long. The V gene's germline CDR1 is MNHNS and CDR2 SASEGT. CDR3 in DNA: TGTGCCAGCAGTGCCCAGGTATGGGAGACCCAGTACTTC. Its protein product is CASSAQVWETQYF.

The chain recombines TRBV14 with TRBJ2-1; 9 positions agree with TRBD2. The CDR3 contains 15 residues. Germline trimming cut 4 bases from V and 6 bases from J; bases unmatched to any gene: 7. Per the germline V gene, CDR1 is SGHDN and CDR2 is FVKESK. CDR3 sequence (DNA): TGTGCCAGCAGCCGTTATAGCGGGGGCTTCAATGAGCAGTTCTTC. It is translated as CASSRYSGGFNEQFF. Full variable domain (missing parts from reference TRBV14 and TRBJ2-1): EAGVTQFPSHSVIEKGQTVTLRCDPISGHDNLYWYRRVMGKEIKFLLHFVKESKQDESGMPNNRFLAERTGGTYSTLKVQPAELEDSGVYFCASSRYSGGFNEQFFGPGTRLTVL.

CDR3 nucleotide sequence: TGTGCCAGCAGTATCGCAGGGGGCACTGAAGCTTTCTTT. This translates into CASSIAGGTEAFF. The V call is TRBV5-6, the J call TRBJ1-1; 7 bases line up with TRBD1. After removal of 5 bases from V and 4 bases from J, the junction contained 5 bases not matched to a gene. This CDR3 comprises 13 residues. Germline loops: CDR1 SGHDT, CDR2 YYEEEE.

This clone was detected a few times. The V gene is TRBV2, the J gene TRBJ1-1, with 10 bases matching TRBD1. Trimming took 6 bases from V and 3 from J; bases not matched to a gene: 10. The CDR3 covers 16 residues. In germline, CDR1 is SNHLY, CDR2 FYNNEI. CDR3 loop: CASRGQGNVGDTEAFF. Here the CDR3 DNA reads TGTGCCAGCAGGGGACAGGGGAATGTCGGGGACACTGAAGCTTTCTTT.

This chain joins TRBV19 and TRBJ2-1, with 12 bases identical to TRBD2. J was trimmed by 6 bases and V by 8 bases; bases with no gene match: 2. Looked up from germline, CDR1 is LNHDA and CDR2 is SQIVND (reference sequence). The CDR3 contains 13 residues. The chain's CDR3 is CASASGRANEQFF. The CDR3, as DNA: TGTGCCAGTGCTAGCGGGAGGGCCAATGAGCAGTTCTTC.

This clone has only a few counts. The J gene is TRBJ2-3, the V gene TRBV28; 9 nucleotides align to TRBD2. CDR1 and CDR2 from the germline V gene are MDHEN and SYDVKM. The CDR3 covers 13 residues. The V and J ends lost 8 bases and 6 bases, in that order; junction bases with no gene match: 6. This CDR3 reads CASYSGSLDTQYF. The CDR3 DNA reads TGTGCCAGCTATAGCGGGAGTCTTGATACGCAGTATTTT. Full variable domain (remainder filled in from reference TRBV28 and TRBJ2-3): DVKVTQSSRYLVKRTGEKVFLECVQDMDHENMFWYRQDPGLGLRLIYFSYDVKMKEKGDIPEGYSVSREKKERFSLILESASTNQTSMYLCASYSGSLDTQYFGPGTRLTVL.

The chain combines TRBV6-4 with TRBJ2-1; TRBD2 is a possible D gene (5 bases). The CDR3 totals 15 residues. Germline V lookup: CDR1 MRHNA, CDR2 SNTAGT. V gave up 3 bases and J gave up 3 bases, with 12 bases separating them. The CDR3 sequence: CASSERGSDYNEQFF. In DNA, the CDR3 is TGTGCCAGCAGTGAACGAGGGAGTGACTACAATGAGCAGTTCTTC.

The rearrangement links TRBV28 to TRBJ2-3; possibly TRBD1 for D (5 bases). The CDR3 runs 13 residues. Trimming cost V 8 bases and J 2 bases, with 11 bases left between them. CDR1 MDHEN and CDR2 SYDVKM come from the germline V gene. CDR3: CASPDRNTDTQYF. Here the CDR3 DNA reads TGTGCCAGCCCCGACAGAAACACAGATACGCAGTATTTT.

V gene TRBV27 combines with J gene TRBJ1-5, with TRBD1 identical over 7 bases. V was pared by 4 bases and J by 6 bases, with 9 bases of the junction left unmatched. The CDR3 is made up of 15 amino acids. Germline V gives CDR1 MNHEY, CDR2 SMNVEV (reference sequence). The CDR3 is CASSWDSEEGQPQHF. CDR3 in DNA: TGTGCCAGCAGTTGGGACAGTGAGGAGGGTCAGCCCCAGCATTTT.

The CDR3 is CASSQDWASSEQFF. DNA for the CDR3: TGTGCCAGCAGCCAAGATTGGGCTAGCAGCGAGCAGTTCTTC. The chain employs TRBV14 and TRBJ2-1; TRBD2 might be the D (5 bases). This CDR3 is 14 amino acids long. The V end was cut by 0 bases, the J end by 10 bases, with 13 bases between. Germline V lookup: CDR1 SGHDN, CDR2 FVKESK.

The V gene is TRBV4-1, the J gene TRBJ2-7; D remains unclear. The CDR3 extends over 16 amino acids. Germline assignment: CDR1 MGHRA and CDR2 YSYEKL. Trimming shortened V by 1 base and J by 3 bases, and 16 bases separated the two germline ends. DNA of the CDR3: TGCGCCAGCAGCCAAGTAGCTGGCGGAGAGTTCTACGAGCAGTACTTC. Translated: CASSQVAGGEFYEQYF.